This T cell receptor (beta chain) is drawn from a study of blood T cell repertoires in COVID-19. Self-reported history from a screening survey and questionnaire set each donor's cohort. All recovered Cohort 3 donors got two negative PCRs, got clearance, or saw symptom resolution. Produced via immunoSEQ multiplex PCR; TCRdb's table is partial and in-frame only. The data contain around 200,000 clones, about 87% of them singletons. Germline V gene data show CDR1 as ENHRY and CDR2 as SYGVKD. The CDR3 covers 15 residues. Trimming removed 3 bases at V and 2 bases at J, with 13 bases between. The clonotype was recovered from a man aged 25 to 45 who had recovered from COVID-19. V and J are TRBV10-3 and TRBJ1-2; D gene uncertain. The sequenced sample consisted of PBMCs or T cells enriched from blood (not recorded which). The CDR3 region is CAISDIGFSNYGYTF. As DNA, the CDR3 is TGTGCCATCAGTGATATCGGGTTTTCAAACTATGGCTACACCTTC.